This TCR beta chain originates from a study of T cells in Graves' hyperthyroidism and ophthalmopathy. Study summary: The authors collected peripheral blood at initial diagnosis, before any treatment.

In this sample, this clonotype turned up many times. The antigen remains undetermined. From RNA transcripts, TCR beta CDR3 regions were amplified. First-round RT-PCR of the TCR CDR3 relied on the HTBI primer set. TCRdb independently ran MiXCR on the multiplex PCR reads; one entry per CDR3 protein. There are about 180,000 distinct CDR3 sequences in the sample; about 9% occur only once, and approximately 20% lies in the top ten. Study-level findings and limits: A model of 13 V-J pairs discriminated ophthalmopathy from stable hyperthyroidism.

Used for diagnoses were clinical symptoms, serum thyroxine and TRAb, thyroid ultrasound and orbital computed tomography. The specimen was blood. This clonotype originated in a woman aged 18 to 35 with Graves' hyperthyroidism that later progressed to Graves' ophthalmopathy.

In DNA, the CDR3 is TGTGCCTGGGGTTGGAATGAGCAGTTCTTC. Its protein is CAWGWNEQFF. The J gene is TRBJ2-1, the V gene TRBV30; D uncertain. The CDR3 consists of 10 residues. The V gene lost 5 bases and the J gene lost 7 bases, with 6 bases spanning the gap. Germline V gene data show CDR1 as GTSNPN and CDR2 as SVGIG (reference sequence).